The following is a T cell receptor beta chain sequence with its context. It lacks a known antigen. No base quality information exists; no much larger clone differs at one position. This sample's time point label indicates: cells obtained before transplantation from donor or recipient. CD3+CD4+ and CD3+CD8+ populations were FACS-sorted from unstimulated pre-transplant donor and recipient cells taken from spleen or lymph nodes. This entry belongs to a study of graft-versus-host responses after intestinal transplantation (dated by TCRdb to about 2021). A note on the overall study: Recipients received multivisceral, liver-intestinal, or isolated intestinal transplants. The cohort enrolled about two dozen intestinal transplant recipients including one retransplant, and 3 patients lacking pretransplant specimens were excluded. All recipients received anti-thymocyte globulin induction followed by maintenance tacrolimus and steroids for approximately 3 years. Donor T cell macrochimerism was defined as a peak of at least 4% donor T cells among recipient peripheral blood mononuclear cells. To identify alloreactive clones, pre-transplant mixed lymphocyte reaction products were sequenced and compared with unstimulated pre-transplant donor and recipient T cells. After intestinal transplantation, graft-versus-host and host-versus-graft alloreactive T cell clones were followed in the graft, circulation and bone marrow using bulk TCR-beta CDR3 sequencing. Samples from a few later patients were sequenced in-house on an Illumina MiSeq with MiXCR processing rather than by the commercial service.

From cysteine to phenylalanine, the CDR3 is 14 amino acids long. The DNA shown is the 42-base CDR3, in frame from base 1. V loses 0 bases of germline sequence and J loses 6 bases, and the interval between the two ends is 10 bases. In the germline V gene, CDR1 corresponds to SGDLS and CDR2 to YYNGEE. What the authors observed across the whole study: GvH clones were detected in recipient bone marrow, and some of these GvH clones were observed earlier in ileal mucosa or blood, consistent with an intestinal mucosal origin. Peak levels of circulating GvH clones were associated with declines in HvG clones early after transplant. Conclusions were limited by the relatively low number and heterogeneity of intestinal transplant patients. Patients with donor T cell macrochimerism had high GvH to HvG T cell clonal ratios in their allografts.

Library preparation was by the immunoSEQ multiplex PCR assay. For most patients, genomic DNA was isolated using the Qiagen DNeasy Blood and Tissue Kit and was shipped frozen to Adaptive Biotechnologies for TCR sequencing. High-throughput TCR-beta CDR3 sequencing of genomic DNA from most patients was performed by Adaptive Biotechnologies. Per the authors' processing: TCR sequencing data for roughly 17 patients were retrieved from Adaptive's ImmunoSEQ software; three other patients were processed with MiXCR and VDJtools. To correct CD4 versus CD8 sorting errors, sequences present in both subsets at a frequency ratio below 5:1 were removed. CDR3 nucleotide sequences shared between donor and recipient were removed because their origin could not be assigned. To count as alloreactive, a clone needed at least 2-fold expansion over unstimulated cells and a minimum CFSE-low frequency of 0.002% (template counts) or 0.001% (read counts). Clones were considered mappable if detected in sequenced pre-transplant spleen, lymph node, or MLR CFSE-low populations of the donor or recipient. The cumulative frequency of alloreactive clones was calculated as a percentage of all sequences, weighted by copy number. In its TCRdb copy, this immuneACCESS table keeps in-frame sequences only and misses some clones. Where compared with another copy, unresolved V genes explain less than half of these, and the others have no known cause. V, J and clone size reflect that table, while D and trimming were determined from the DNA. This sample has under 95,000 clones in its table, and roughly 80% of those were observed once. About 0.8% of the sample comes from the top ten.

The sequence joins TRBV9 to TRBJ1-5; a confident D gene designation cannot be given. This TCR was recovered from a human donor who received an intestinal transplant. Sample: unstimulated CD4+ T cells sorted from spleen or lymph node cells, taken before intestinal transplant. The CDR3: CASSVGEAAQPQHF. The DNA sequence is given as TGTGCCAGCAGCGTAGGAGAAGCTGCTCAGCCCCAGCATTTT.